Shown below are 4 T cell receptor beta chains from a single sample sequenced in a study of T cell changes during pregnancy in multiple sclerosis. Assay used: immunoSEQ multiplex PCR; TCRdb lists only in-frame clones, some missing. The sample shows around 42,000 clones, 91% of them seen only once. This specimen consisted of CD4+ T cells from peripheral blood mononuclear cells, obtained after pregnancy. The receptors shown here come from a female donor in good health, enrolled as a control in a pregnancy study.

This sequence joins TRBV7-9 and TRBJ1-2; no clear D gene. Per the germline V gene, CDR1 is SEHNR and CDR2 is FQNEAQ (reference sequence). The CDR3 runs 13 residues. V was shortened by 4 bases and J by 6 bases, with 12 bases between the two germline ends. CDR3 loop: CASSSSIGHGYTF. The CDR3 DNA sequence: TGTGCCAGCAGCTCGTCCATTGGGCATGGCTACACCTTC.

The chain recombines TRBV29-1 with TRBJ2-3, with TRBD2 matching over 8 bases. V gave up 3 bases and J gave up 2 bases; unmatched junction bases: 4. Germline lookup yields CDR1 SQVTM and CDR2 ANQGSEA. The length of the CDR3 is 14 residues. CDR3 protein: CSVERGDNTDTQYF. The DNA of the CDR3 is TGCAGCGTTGAGCGGGGGGACAACACAGATACGCAGTATTTT.

The V and J genes are TRBV4-2 and TRBJ2-7; TRBD2 might be the D (6 bases). Germline-derived CDR1 and CDR2 are LGHNA and YNFKEQ. CDR3 size: 14 residues. V was cut by 3 bases and J by 2 bases, with 11 bases left in between. CDR3 nucleotide sequence: TGTGCCAGCAGCCAGGAGCGGGCAGCCTACGAGCAGTACTTC. It specifies CASSQERAAYEQYF.

This sequence joins TRBV5-6 and TRBJ1-5; 10 bases align to TRBD1. The CDR3 extends over 15 amino acids. J lost 6 bases, V lost 4 bases, and 7 bases had no gene match. Per the germline V gene, CDR1 is SGHDT and CDR2 is YYEEEE. The CDR3 coding sequence is TGTGCCAGCAGCAAAGCCGGGACAGGGGCTCAGCCCCAGCATTTT. This translates into CASSKAGTGAQPQHF.